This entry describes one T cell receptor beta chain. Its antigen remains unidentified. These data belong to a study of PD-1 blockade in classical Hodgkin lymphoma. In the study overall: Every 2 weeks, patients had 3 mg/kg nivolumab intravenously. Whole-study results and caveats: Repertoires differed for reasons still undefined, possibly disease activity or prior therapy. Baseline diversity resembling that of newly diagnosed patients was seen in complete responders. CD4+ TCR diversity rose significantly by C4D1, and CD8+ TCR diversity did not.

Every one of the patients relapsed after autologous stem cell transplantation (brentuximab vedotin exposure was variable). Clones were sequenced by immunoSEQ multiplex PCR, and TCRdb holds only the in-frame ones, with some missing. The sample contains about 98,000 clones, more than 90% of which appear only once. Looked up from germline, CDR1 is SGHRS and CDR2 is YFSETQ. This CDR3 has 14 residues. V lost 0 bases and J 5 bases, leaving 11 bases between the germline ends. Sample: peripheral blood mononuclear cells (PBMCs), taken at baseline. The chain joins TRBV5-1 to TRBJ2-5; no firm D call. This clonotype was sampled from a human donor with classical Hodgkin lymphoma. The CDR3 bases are TGCGCCAGCAGCTTGGCCACCCCTTCGGAGACCCAGTACTTC. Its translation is CASSLATPSETQYF.